Listed here is a single T cell receptor beta chain. The sample belongs to a study of blood T cell repertoires in COVID-19. Study information: Samples taken during acute and convalescent COVID-19 were collected in the United States, Italy and Spain.

Trimming removed 11 bases from V and 2 bases from J, with 20 bases in between. The CDR3 spans 15 residues. From germline, CDR1 is ENHRY and CDR2 SYGVKD. Source study methods: Amplifying reference gene primers gave estimates of nucleated cell counts. Using immunoSEQ multiplex PCR, the repertoire was profiled, and TCRdb retains in-frame clones only, with some absent. V and J calls and clone size are those listed in that table; D and trimming were worked out from the DNA. The sample includes some 300,000 clones, around four fifths of them seen just once. Sequenced sample: peripheral blood. The sequence was collected from a woman between 50 and 59 years old with active or convalescent COVID-19. The rearrangement links TRBV10-3 to TRBJ2-3; D possibly corresponds to TRBD2 (5 bases). The chain's CDR3 is CAARTGGSVTDTQYF. The CDR3 DNA sequence: TGTGCCGCCCGTACTGGCGGGTCTGTCACAGATACGCAGTATTTT.